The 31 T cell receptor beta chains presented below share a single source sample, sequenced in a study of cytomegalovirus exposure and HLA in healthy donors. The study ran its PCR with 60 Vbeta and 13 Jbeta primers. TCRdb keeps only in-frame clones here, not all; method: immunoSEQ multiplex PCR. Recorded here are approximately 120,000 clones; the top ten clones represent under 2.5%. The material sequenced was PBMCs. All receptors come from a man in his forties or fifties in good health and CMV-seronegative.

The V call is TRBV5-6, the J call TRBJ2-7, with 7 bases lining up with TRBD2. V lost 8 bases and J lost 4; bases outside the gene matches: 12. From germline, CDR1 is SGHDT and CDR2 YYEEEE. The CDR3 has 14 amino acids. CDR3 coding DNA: TGTGCCAGGCCTCGACTAGCTCGGGATTACGAGCAGTACTTC. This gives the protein CARPRLARDYEQYF. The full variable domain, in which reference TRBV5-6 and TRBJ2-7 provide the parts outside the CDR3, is DAGVTQSPTHLIKTRGQQVTLRCSPKSGHDTVSWYQQALGQGPQFIFQYYEEEERQRGNFPDRFSGHQFPNYSSELNVNALLLGDSALYLCARPRLARDYEQYFGPGTRLTVT.

The CDR3 DNA follows: TGCAGCGTTGACTCCAGGGTTTATGGCTACACCTTC. This gives the protein CSVDSRVYGYTF. V gene TRBV29-1 combines with J gene TRBJ1-2; D perhaps matches TRBD1 (5 bases). Germline V gives CDR1 SQVTM, CDR2 ANQGSEA. V lost 3 bases and J lost 5, with 10 bases in between. This CDR3 is 12 amino acids long.

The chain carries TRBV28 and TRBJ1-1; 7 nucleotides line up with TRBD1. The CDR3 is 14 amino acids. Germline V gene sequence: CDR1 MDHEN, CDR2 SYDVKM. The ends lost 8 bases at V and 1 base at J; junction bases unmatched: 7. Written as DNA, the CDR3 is TGTGCCAGCCTTACTGGGACAGCGAACACTGAAGCTTTCTTT. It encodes CASLTGTANTEAFF.

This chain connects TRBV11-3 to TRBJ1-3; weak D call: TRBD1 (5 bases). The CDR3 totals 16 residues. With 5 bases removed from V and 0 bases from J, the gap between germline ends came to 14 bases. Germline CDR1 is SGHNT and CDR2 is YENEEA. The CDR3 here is CASSPRRVLSGNTIYF. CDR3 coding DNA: TGTGCCAGCAGCCCCCGCAGGGTGCTCTCTGGAAACACCATATATTTT. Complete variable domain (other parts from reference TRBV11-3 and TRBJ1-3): EAGVVQSPRYKIIEKKQPVAFWCNPISGHNTLYWYLQNLGQGPELLIRYENEEAVDDSQLPKDRFSAERLKGVDSTLKIQPAELGDSAVYLCASSPRRVLSGNTIYFGEGSWLTVV.

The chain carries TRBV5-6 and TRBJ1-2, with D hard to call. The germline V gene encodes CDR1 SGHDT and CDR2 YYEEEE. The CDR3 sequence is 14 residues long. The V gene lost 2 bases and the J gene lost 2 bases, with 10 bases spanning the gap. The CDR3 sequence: CASSFRGANYGYTF. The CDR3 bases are TGTGCCAGCAGCTTCCGCGGAGCAAACTATGGCTACACCTTC.

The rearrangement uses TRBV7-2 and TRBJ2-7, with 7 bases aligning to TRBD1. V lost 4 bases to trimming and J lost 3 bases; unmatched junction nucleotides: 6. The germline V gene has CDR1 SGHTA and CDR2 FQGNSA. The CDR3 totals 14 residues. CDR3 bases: TGTGCCAGCAGCTCGGAGTCAGGGGGCTACGAGCAGTACTTC. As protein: CASSSESGGYEQYF. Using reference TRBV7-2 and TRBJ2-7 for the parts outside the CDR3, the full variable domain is GAGVSQSPSNKVTEKGKDVELRCDPISGHTALYWYRQSLGQGLEFLIYFQGNSAPDKSGLPSDRFSAERTGGSVSTLTIQRTQQEDSAVYLCASSSESGGYEQYFGPGTRLTVT.

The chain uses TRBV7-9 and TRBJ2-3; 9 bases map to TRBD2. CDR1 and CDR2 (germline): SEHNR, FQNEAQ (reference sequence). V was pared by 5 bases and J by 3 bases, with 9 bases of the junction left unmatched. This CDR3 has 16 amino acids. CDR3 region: CASSTPLAGNTDTQYF. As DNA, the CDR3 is TGTGCCAGCAGCACGCCACTAGCGGGTAATACAGATACGCAGTATTTT.

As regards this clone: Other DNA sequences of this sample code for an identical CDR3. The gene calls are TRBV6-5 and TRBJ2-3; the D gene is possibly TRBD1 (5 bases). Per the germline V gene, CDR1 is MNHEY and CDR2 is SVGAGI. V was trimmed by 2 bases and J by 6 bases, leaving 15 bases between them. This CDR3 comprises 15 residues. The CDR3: CASSYQSGYPDTQYF. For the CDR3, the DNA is TGTGCCAGCAGTTACCAATCAGGGTATCCGGATACGCAGTATTTT.

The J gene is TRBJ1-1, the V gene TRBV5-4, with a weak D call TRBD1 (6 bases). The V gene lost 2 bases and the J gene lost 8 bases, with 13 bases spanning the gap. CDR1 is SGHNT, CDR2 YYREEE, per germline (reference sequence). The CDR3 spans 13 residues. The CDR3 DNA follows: TGTGCCAGCAGCTTAGACAGGCTCCCGGAAGCTTTCTTT. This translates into CASSLDRLPEAFF. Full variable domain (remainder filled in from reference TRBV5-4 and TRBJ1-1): ETGVTQSPTHLIKTRGQQVTLRCSSQSGHNTVSWYQQALGQGPQFIFQYYREEENGRGNFPPRFSGLQFPNYSSELNVNALELDDSALYLCASSLDRLPEAFFGQGTRLTVV.

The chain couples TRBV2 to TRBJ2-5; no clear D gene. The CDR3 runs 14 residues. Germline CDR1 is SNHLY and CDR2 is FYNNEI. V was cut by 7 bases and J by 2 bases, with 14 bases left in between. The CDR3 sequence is CASTYSGYQETQYF. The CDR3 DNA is TGTGCCAGCACCTACAGTGGATATCAAGAGACCCAGTACTTC.

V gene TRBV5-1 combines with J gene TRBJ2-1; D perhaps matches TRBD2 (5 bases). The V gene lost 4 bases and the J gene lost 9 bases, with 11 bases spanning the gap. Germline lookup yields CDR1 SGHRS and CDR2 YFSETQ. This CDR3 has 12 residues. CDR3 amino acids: CASSTGVGEQFF. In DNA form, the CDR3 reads TGCGCCAGCAGCACCGGGGTGGGTGAGCAGTTCTTC.

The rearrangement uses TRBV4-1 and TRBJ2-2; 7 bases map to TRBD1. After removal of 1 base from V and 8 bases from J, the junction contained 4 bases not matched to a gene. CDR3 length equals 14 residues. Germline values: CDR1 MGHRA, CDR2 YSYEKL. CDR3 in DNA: TGCGCCAGCAGCCAAGGACAGGGCTCTGGGGAGCTGTTTTTT. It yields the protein CASSQGQGSGELFF.

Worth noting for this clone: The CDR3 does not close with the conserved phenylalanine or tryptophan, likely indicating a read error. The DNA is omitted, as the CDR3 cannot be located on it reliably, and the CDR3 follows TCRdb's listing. CDR3 protein: CAWSVTGGVIRSL. This rearrangement joins TRBV30 to TRBJ1-2; the table calls TRBD1, which could not be checked here. The CDR3 length equals 13 residues, ends included. Germline values: CDR1 GTSNPN, CDR2 SVGIG (reference sequence).

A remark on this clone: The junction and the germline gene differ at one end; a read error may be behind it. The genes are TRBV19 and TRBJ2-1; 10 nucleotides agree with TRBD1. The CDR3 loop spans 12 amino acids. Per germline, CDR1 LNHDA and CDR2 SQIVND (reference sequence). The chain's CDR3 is CASRQGANEQLF. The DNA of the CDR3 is TGTGCCAGCCGACAGGGGGCCAATGAGCAGCTCTTC.

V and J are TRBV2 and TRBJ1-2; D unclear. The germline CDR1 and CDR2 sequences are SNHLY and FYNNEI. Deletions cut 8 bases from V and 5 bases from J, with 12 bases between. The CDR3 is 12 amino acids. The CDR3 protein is CASSGPEYGYTF. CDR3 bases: TGTGCCAGCTCTGGGCCAGAGTATGGCTACACCTTC. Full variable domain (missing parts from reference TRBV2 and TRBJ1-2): EPEVTQTPSHQVTQMGQEVILRCVPISNHLYFYWYRQILGQKVEFLVSFYNNEISEKSEIFDDQFSVERPDGSNFTLKIRSTKLEDSAMYFCASSGPEYGYTFGSGTRLTVV.

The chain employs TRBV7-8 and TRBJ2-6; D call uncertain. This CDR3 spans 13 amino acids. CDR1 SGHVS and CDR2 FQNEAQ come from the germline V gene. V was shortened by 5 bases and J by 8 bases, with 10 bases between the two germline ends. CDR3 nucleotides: TGTGCCAGCAGCCTAGTCCAATCCAACGTCCTGACTTTC. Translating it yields CASSLVQSNVLTF.

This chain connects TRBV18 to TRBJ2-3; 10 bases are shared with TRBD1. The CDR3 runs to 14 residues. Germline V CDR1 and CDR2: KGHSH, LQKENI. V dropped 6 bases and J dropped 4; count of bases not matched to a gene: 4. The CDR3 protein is CASSRQGAADTQYF. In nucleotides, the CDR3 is TGTGCCAGCTCCAGACAGGGGGCAGCAGATACGCAGTATTTT.

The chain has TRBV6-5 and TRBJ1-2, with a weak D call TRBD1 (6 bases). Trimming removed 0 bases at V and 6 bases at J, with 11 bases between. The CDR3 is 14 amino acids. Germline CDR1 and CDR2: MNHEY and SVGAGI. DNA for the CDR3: TGTGCCAGCAGTTACTCAAGGGGGGGGGATGGCTACACCTTC. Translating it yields CASSYSRGGDGYTF.

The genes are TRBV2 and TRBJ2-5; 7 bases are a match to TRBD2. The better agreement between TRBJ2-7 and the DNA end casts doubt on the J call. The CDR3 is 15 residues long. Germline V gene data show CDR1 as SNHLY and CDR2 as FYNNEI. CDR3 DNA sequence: TGTGCCAGCAGACCAGGGTTCCTAGCGGTCTACGAGCAGTACTTC. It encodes CASRPGFLAVYEQYF.

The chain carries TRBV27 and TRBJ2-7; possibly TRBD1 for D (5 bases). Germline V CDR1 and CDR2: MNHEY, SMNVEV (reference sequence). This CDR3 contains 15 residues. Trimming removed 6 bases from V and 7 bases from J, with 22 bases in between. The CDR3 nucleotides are TGTGCCAGCAGCCCTCCGGCAGGGTGGACGAGTGAGCAGTACTTC. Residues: CASSPPAGWTSEQYF.

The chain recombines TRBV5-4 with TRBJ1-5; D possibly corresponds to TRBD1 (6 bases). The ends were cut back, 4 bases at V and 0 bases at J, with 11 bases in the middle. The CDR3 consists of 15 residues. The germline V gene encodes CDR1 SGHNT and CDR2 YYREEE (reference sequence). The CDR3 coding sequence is TGTGCCAGCAGCCAGGGGAGGGATAGCAATCAGCCCCAGCATTTT. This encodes CASSQGRDSNQPQHF.

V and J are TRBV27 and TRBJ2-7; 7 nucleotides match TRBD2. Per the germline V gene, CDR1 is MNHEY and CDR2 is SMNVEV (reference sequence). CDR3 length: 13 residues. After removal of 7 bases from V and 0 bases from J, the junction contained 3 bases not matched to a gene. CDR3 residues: CASTTSDSYEQYF. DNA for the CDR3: TGTGCCAGCACAACTAGCGACTCCTACGAGCAGTACTTC.

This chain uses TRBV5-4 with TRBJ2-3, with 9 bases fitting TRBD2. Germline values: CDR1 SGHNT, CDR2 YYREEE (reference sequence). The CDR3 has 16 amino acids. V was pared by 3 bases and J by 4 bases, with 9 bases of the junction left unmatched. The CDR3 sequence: CASSSLLAGISDTQYF. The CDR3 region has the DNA TGTGCCAGCAGCTCCCTCCTAGCGGGGATCTCAGATACGCAGTATTTT.

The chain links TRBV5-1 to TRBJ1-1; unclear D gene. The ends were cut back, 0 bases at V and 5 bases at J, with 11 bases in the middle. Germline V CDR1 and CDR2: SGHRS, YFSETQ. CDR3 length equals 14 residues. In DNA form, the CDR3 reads TGCGCCAGCAGCTTGGTCGGGGTTGGAACTGAAGCTTTCTTT. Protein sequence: CASSLVGVGTEAFF. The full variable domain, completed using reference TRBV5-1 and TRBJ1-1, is KAGVTQTPRYLIKTRGQQVTLSCSPISGHRSVSWYQQTPGQGLQFLFEYFSETQRNKGNFPGRFSGRQFSNSRSEMNVSTLELGDSALYLCASSLVGVGTEAFFGQGTRLTVV.

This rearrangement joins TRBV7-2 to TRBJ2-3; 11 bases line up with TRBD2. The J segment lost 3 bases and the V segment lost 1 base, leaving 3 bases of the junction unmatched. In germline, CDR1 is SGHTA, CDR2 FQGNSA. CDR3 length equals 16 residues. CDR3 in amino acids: CASSLGSGRGTDTQYF. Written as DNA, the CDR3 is TGTGCCAGCAGCTTAGGTAGCGGGAGGGGGACAGATACGCAGTATTTT.

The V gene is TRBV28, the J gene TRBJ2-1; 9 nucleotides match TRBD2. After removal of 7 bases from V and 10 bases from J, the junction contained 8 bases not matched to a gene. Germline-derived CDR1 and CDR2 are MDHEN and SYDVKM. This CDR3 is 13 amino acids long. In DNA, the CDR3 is TGTGCCAGCACCACGACTAGCGGCTACGAGCAGTTCTTC. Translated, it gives CASTTTSGYEQFF.

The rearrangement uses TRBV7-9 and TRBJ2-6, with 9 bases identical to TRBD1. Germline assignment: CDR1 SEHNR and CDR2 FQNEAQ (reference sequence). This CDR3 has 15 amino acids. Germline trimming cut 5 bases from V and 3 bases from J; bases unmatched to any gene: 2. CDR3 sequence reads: CASSRTGVGANVLTF. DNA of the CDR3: TGTGCCAGCAGCCGGACAGGGGTTGGGGCCAACGTCCTGACTTTC.

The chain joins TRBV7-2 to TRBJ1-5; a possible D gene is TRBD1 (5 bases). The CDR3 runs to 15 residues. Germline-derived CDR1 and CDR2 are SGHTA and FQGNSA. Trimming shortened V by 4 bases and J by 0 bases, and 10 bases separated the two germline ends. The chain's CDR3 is CASSSQDLSNQPQHF. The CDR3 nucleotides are TGTGCCAGCAGCTCACAGGACCTTAGCAATCAGCCCCAGCATTTT.

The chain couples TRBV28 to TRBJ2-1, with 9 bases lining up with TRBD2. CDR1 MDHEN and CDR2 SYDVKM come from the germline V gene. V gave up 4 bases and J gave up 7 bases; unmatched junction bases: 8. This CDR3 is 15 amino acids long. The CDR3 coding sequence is TGTGCCAGCAGTTACGGACTAGCGAAGGGGAATGAGCAGTTCTTC. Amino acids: CASSYGLAKGNEQFF. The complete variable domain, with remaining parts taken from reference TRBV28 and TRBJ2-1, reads DVKVTQSSRYLVKRTGEKVFLECVQDMDHENMFWYRQDPGLGLRLIYFSYDVKMKEKGDIPEGYSVSREKKERFSLILESASTNQTSMYLCASSYGLAKGNEQFFGPGTRLTVL.

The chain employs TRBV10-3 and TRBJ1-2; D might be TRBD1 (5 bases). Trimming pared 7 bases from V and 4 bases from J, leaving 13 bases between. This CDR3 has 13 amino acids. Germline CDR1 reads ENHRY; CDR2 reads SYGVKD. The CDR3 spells CAITETVGYGYTF. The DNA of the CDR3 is TGTGCCATCACCGAGACAGTGGGCTATGGCTACACCTTC.

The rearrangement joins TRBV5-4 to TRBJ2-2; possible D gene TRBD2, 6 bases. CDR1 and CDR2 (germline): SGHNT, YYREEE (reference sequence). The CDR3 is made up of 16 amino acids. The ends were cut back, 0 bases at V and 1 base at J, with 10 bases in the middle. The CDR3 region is CASSLGGTGNTGELFF. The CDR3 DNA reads TGTGCCAGCAGCTTGGGTGGGACTGGGAACACCGGGGAGCTGTTTTTT. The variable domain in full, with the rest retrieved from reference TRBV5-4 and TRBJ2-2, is ETGVTQSPTHLIKTRGQQVTLRCSSQSGHNTVSWYQQALGQGPQFIFQYYREEENGRGNFPPRFSGLQFPNYSSELNVNALELDDSALYLCASSLGGTGNTGELFFGEGSRLTVL.